These 20 T cell receptor beta chains share one sample of origin, sequenced in a study of T cell repertoires in cytomegalovirus infection. TCRdb called the reads again in MiXCR, with one record for every CDR3 protein. The data contain roughly 180,000 distinct CDR3 sequences, 17% of them singletons. The sample taken for sequencing was CD8+ T cells from PBMCs. Receptors originate from a human donor in good health (CMV status not recorded). Some clones in this sample may be carry-over from other donors' samples.

V and J are TRBV4-3 and TRBJ1-2; TRBD1 might be the D (5 bases). The germline V gene has CDR1 LGHNA and CDR2 YSLEER. The CDR3 sequence is 17 residues long. Trimming pared 3 bases from V and 3 bases from J, leaving 20 bases between. CDR3 nucleotides: TGCGCCAGCAGCCAGGTCCGGGACCTCGGTCGGGACTATGGCTACACCTTC. Its translation is CASSQVRDLGRDYGYTF.

This clonotype was seen more than once but under ten times. The chain recombines TRBV7-2 with TRBJ1-5; TRBD1 agrees at 7 bases. The CDR3 spans 17 residues. The trim removed 2 bases at V and 2 bases at J, leaving 9 bases unmatched. Germline loops: CDR1 SGHTA, CDR2 FQGNSA. The CDR3 DNA sequence: TGTGCCAGCAGCTTAACCCAGGGGGGTCACGGCAATCAGCCCCAGCATTTT. Protein: CASSLTQGGHGNQPQHF.

This chain links TRBV7-2 with TRBJ2-4; TRBD2 matches 10 bases. The CDR3 consists of 17 residues. V was pared by 1 base and J by 9 bases, with 12 bases of the junction left unmatched. CDR1 is SGHTA and CDR2 is FQGNSA in the germline V gene. The CDR3 DNA is TGTGCCAGCAGCTTAGGGGTAGCGGGGGGCCCCAGGAGCATTCAGTACTTC. This codes for CASSLGVAGGPRSIQYF.

This clonotype was recorded a few times. J is TRBJ2-7 and V is TRBV4-1, with D possibly being TRBD2 (6 bases). Trimming pared 1 base from V and 4 bases from J, leaving 11 bases between. CDR3 size: 14 residues. Germline CDR1 and CDR2: MGHRA and YSYEKL. This CDR3 is CASSQGIGRYEQYF. The DNA of the CDR3 is TGCGCCAGCAGCCAAGGGATAGGGAGGTACGAGCAGTACTTC.

The chain joins TRBV7-2 to TRBJ2-5; TRBD1 agrees at 9 bases. V trimming: 1 base; J trimming: 3 bases; junction bases outside the gene matches: 6. The CDR3 is 16 residues long. Germline V gene sequence: CDR1 SGHTA, CDR2 FQGNSA. Here the CDR3 reads CASSLVGQGAEETQYF. The CDR3 DNA sequence: TGTGCCAGCAGCTTAGTGGGACAGGGAGCCGAAGAGACCCAGTACTTC.

The V and J genes are TRBV7-8 and TRBJ1-2; D unresolved. V shed 4 bases and J shed 1 base, with 7 bases lying between them. This CDR3 is built from 13 residues. The V gene's germline CDR1 is SGHVS and CDR2 FQNEAQ. The CDR3 DNA reads TGTGCCAGCAGCTCTGGGGATAACTATGGCTACACCTTC. Protein product: CASSSGDNYGYTF.

This clonotype was seen more than once but under ten times. The genes are TRBV6-5 and TRBJ1-2; D is possibly TRBD1 (5 bases). The V gene lost 3 bases and the J gene lost 0 bases, with 14 bases spanning the gap. The CDR3 totals 16 residues. In germline, CDR1 is MNHEY, CDR2 SVGAGI. The DNA for the CDR3 is TGTGCCAGCAGTTATTCAGGGAACGTGGCTAACTATGGCTACACCTTC. This encodes CASSYSGNVANYGYTF.

This clonotype occurred a few times. The V call is TRBV29-1, the J call TRBJ2-7, with 7 bases aligning to TRBD1. Trimming removed 1 base from V and 0 bases from J; junction bases left unmatched: 12. CDR1 is SQVTM, CDR2 ANQGSEA, per germline. The CDR3 covers 17 residues. The CDR3 DNA reads TGCAGCGTTGAAGTACCACCCCGGGACAGCCACTCCTACGAGCAGTACTTC. This codes for CSVEVPPRDSHSYEQYF.

This clonotype was observed a few times. The chain combines TRBV12-3 or TRBV12-4 with TRBJ2-5, with D unclear. With 7 bases removed from V and 1 base from J, the gap between germline ends came to 13 bases. This CDR3 region has 14 residues. The CDR3 spells CASKNASGQETQYF. CDR3 in DNA: TGTGCCAGCAAAAACGCCTCCGGCCAAGAGACCCAGTACTTC.

This chain joins TRBV28 and TRBJ2-7; TRBD2 agrees at 11 bases. The CDR3 is 18 residues long. V dropped 5 bases and J dropped 4; count of bases not matched to a gene: 16. CDR1 is MDHEN and CDR2 is SYDVKM in the germline V gene. CDR3 DNA sequence: TGTGCCAGCAGTCCATCGAGTAGGGTGTCTAGCGGGGGGTACGAGCAGTACTTC. It codes for CASSPSSRVSSGGYEQYF.

The chain couples TRBV7-2 to TRBJ2-2; D remains ambiguous. Trimming pared 4 bases from V and 0 bases from J, leaving 9 bases between. Germline CDR1 SGHTA, CDR2 FQGNSA. CDR3 length: 15 amino acids. The CDR3 DNA sequence: TGTGCCAGCAGCTCACCGCCAACGAACACCGGGGAGCTGTTTTTT. It encodes CASSSPPTNTGELFF.

This clonotype was seen more than once but under ten times. The V gene is TRBV7-9, the J gene TRBJ1-3; D is undetermined. Between the trimmed V and J ends, which lost 1 base and 4 bases, there was a span of 5 bases. Per the germline V gene, CDR1 is SEHNR and CDR2 is FQNEAQ (reference sequence). The CDR3 has 13 residues. The CDR3 bases are TGTGCCAGCAGCTTAGAAGGCGGAAACACCATATATTTT. As protein: CASSLEGGNTIYF.

This clonotype was seen more than once but under ten times. The chain combines TRBV19 with TRBJ1-1; D perhaps matches TRBD1 (6 bases). The V end lost 3 bases, the J end lost 1 base, and 18 bases lay between the germline ends. This CDR3 is 17 amino acids long. Looked up from germline, CDR1 is LNHDA and CDR2 is SQIVND (reference sequence). The CDR3 here is CASSISRRGRGNTEAFF. The CDR3 DNA sequence: TGTGCCAGTAGTATCTCCCGGCGGGGGCGGGGGAACACTGAAGCTTTCTTT. The variable domain in full, with the rest retrieved from reference TRBV19 and TRBJ1-1, is DGGITQSPKYLFRKEGQNVTLSCEQNLNHDAMYWYRQDPGQGLRLIYYSQIVNDFQKGDIAEGYSVSREKKESFPLTVTSAQKNPTAFYLCASSISRRGRGNTEAFFGQGTRLTVV.

This clonotype is a singleton in its sample. The chain carries TRBV25-1 and TRBJ1-1, with 9 bases aligning to TRBD1. The CDR3 extends over 16 amino acids. Germline CDR1 MGHDK, CDR2 SYGVNS. V shed 1 base, J shed 3 bases, and the junction held 6 bases outside the gene matches. This chain's CDR3 is CASSELHRGRDTEAFF. The CDR3 DNA follows: TGTGCCAGCAGTGAATTACACAGGGGGCGCGACACTGAAGCTTTCTTT.

J is TRBJ2-7 and V is TRBV7-2; 8 bases are a match to TRBD1. Germline assignment: CDR1 SGHTA and CDR2 FQGNSA. J lost 2 bases, V lost 1 base, and 7 bases had no gene match. The CDR3 sequence is 16 residues long. For the CDR3, the DNA is TGTGCCAGCAGCTTAGTGGTCGGACAGGGAGCCTACGAGCAGTACTTC. Amino acid sequence: CASSLVVGQGAYEQYF.

This clonotype came up a few times. The V call is TRBV6-6, the J call TRBJ2-7, with D hard to call. Germline CDR1 and CDR2: MNHNY and SVGAGI (reference sequence). The CDR3 has 14 amino acids. Trimming left V 2 bases short and J 8 bases short, with 16 bases between. The CDR3 region is CASSYTTALDQQYF. The CDR3, as DNA: TGTGCCAGCAGTTACACCACGGCCCTGGACCAGCAGTACTTC.

This chain links TRBV20-1 with TRBJ1-5, with TRBD1 matching over 8 bases. J was trimmed by 2 bases and V by 3 bases; bases with no gene match: 3. CDR1 is DFQATT and CDR2 is SNEGSKA in the germline V gene (reference sequence). The CDR3 extends over 14 amino acids. Here the CDR3 reads CSASGGQGNQPQHF. CDR3 bases: TGCAGTGCTAGCGGGGGACAGGGCAATCAGCCCCAGCATTTT.

V usage is TRBV27 and J usage is TRBJ1-1, with a possible D match to TRBD1 (5 bases). Trimming removed 6 bases from V and 1 base from J, with 12 bases in between. CDR3 length: 14 amino acids. Germline V gene lookup returns CDR1 MNHEY and CDR2 SMNVEV (reference sequence). The CDR3 sequence: CASRAAGSNTEAFF. The CDR3 coding sequence is TGTGCCAGCAGGGCCGCAGGGTCGAACACTGAAGCTTTCTTT.

The table lists this clonotype with a few counts. The rearrangement uses TRBV25-1 and TRBJ1-6, with 8 bases identical to TRBD1. Germline loops: CDR1 MGHDK, CDR2 SYGVNS. This CDR3 is built from 16 residues. The ends lost 3 bases at V and 6 bases at J; junction bases unmatched: 7. The CDR3 region is CASSDQGASSNSPLHF. CDR3 DNA: TGTGCCAGCAGTGATCAGGGGGCGTCGAGTAATTCACCCCTCCACTTT. Drawing the rest from reference TRBV25-1 and TRBJ1-6, the complete variable domain is EADIYQTPRYLVIGTGKKITLECSQTMGHDKMYWYQQDPGMELHLIHYSYGVNSTEKGDLSSESTVSRIRTEHFPLTLESARPSHTSQYLCASSDQGASSNSPLHFGNGTRLTVT.

This clonotype appeared a few times. The rearrangement joins TRBV20-1 to TRBJ1-1; a possible D gene is TRBD1 (6 bases). With 6 bases removed from V and 0 bases from J, the gap between germline ends came to 14 bases. The CDR3 totals 14 residues. The germline gives CDR1 DFQATT, CDR2 SNEGSKA (reference sequence). CDR3 amino acids: CSAIRQDMNTEAFF. The CDR3, as DNA: TGCAGTGCCATAAGACAGGACATGAACACTGAAGCTTTCTTT.